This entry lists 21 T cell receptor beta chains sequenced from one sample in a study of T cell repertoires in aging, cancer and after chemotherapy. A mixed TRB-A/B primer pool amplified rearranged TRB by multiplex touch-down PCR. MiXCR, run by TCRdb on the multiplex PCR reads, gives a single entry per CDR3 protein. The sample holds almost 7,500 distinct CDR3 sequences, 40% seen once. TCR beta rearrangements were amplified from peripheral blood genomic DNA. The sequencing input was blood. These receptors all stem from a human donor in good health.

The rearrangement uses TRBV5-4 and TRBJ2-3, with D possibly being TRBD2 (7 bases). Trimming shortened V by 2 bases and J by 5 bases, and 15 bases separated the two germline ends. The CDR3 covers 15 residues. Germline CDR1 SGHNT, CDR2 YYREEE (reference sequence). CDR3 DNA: TGTGCCAGCAGCTTTGGGGGGGCTTTAGTAGATACGCAGTATTTT. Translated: CASSFGGALVDTQYF.

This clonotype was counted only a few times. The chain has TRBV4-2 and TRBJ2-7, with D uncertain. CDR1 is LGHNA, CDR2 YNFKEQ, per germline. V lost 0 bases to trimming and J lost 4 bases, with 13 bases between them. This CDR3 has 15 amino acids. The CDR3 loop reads CASSQDPGLGYEQYF. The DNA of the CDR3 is TGTGCCAGCAGCCAAGATCCCGGGCTGGGATACGAGCAGTACTTC.

The chain's CDR3 is CATSSWGGDQPQHF. The CDR3 DNA is TGTGCCACCTCATCATGGGGGGGAGATCAGCCCCAGCATTTT. The gene calls are TRBV6-5 and TRBJ1-5; TRBD1 is a possible D gene (5 bases). Trimming left V 10 bases short and J 5 bases short, with 18 bases between. CDR3 length: 14 amino acids. The germline gives CDR1 MNHEY, CDR2 SVGAGI.

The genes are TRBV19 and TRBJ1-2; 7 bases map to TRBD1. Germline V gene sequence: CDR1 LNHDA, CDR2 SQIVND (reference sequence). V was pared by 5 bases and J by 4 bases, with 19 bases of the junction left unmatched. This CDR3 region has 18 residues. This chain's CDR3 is CASSPQGGAASNPYGYTF. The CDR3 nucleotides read TGTGCCAGTAGTCCACAAGGGGGCGCCGCTTCCAACCCCTATGGCTACACCTTC.

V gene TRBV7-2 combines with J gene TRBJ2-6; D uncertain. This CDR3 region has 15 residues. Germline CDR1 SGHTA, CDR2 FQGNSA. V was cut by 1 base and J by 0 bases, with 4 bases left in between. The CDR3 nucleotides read TGTGCCAGCAGCTTAGTTTCCTCTGGGGCCAACGTCCTGACTTTC. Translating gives CASSLVSSGANVLTF.

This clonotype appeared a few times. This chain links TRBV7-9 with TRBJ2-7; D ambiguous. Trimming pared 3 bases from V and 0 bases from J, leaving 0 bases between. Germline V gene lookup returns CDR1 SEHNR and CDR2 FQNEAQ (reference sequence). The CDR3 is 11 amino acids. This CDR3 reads CASSFSYEQYF. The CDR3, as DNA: TGTGCCAGCAGCTTCTCCTACGAGCAGTACTTC.

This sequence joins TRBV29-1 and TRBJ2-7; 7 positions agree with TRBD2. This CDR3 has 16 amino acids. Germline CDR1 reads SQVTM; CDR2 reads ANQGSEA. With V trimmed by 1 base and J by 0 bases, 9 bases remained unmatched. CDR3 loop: CSVEGRRGTSSYEQYF. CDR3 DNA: TGCAGCGTTGAAGGCAGGCGGGGGACGAGCTCCTACGAGCAGTACTTC.

CDR3 coding DNA: TGCGCCAGCAGCCCAGGTTCTAATCAGCCCCAGCATTTT. It codes for CASSPGSNQPQHF. The chain recombines TRBV5-1 with TRBJ1-5; D ambiguous. V lost 4 bases to trimming and J lost 4 bases, with 9 bases between them. CDR3 length: 13 amino acids. The germline CDR1 and CDR2 sequences are SGHRS and YFSETQ.

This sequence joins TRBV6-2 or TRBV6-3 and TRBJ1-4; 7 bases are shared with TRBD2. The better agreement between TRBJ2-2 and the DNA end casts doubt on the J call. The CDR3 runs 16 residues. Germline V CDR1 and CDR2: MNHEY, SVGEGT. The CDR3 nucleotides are TGTGCCAGCAGTTCCGGCACTAGCGATAACACCGGGGAGCTGTTTTTT. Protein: CASSSGTSDNTGELFF.

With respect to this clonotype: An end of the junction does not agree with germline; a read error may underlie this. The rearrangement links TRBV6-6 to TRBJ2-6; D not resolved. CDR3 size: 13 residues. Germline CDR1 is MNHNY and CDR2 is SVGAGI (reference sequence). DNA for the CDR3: TGTGCCAATTCGTACTCTGGGACCAACGTCCTGACTTTC. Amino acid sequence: CANSYSGTNVLTF.

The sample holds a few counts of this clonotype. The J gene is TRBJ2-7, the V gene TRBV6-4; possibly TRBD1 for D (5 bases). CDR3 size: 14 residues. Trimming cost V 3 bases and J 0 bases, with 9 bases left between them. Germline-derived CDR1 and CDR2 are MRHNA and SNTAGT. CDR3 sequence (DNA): TGTGCCAGCAGTGAGCAACAGGACTCCTACGAGCAGTACTTC. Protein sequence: CASSEQQDSYEQYF.

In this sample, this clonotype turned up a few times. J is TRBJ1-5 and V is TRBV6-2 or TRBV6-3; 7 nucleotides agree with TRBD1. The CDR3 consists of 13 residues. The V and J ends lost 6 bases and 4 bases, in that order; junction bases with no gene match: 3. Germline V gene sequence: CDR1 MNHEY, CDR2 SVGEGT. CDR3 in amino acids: CASRWTGNQPQHF. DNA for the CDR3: TGTGCCAGCAGGTGGACAGGTAATCAGCCCCAGCATTTT.

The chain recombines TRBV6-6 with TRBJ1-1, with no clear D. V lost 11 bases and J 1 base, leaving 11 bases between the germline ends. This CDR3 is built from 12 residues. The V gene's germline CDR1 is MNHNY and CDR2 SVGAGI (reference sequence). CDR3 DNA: TGTGCCGCCAAAGGTCCGAACACTGAAGCTTTCTTT. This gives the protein CAAKGPNTEAFF.

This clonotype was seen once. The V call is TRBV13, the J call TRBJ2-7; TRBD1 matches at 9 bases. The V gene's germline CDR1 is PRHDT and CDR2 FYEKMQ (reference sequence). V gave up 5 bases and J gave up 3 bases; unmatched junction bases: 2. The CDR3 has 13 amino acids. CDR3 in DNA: TGTGCCAGCAGCGCGGGACAGGGCTACGAGCAGTACTTC. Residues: CASSAGQGYEQYF.

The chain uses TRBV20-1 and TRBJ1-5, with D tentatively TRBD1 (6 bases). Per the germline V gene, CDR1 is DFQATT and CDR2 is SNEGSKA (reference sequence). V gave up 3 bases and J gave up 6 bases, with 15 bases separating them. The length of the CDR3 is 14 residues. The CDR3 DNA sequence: TGCAGTGCTAGCTCCGGGACATCAGGTCAGCCCCAGCATTTT. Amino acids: CSASSGTSGQPQHF.

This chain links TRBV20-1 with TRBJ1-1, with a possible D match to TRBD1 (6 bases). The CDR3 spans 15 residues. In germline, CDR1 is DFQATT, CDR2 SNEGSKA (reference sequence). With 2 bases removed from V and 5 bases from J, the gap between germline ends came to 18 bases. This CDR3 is CSARRLQGGETEAFF. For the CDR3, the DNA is TGCAGTGCTAGACGTCTACAGGGAGGAGAAACTGAAGCTTTCTTT.

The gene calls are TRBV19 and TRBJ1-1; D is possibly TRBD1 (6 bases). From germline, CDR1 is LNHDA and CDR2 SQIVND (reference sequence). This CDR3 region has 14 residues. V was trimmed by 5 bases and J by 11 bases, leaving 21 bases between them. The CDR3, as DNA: TGTGCCAGTAGTCCCGACGACAGGTACGGTGTGGCTTTCTTT. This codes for CASSPDDRYGVAFF.

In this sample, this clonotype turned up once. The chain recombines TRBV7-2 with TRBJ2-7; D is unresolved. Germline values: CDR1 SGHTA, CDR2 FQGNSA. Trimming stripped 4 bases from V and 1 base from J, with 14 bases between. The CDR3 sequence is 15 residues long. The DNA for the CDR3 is TGTGCCAGCAGCTCCCCGAAAAGCGCTTCCTACGAGCAGTACTTC. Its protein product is CASSSPKSASYEQYF. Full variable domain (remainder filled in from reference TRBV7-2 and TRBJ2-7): GAGVSQSPSNKVTEKGKDVELRCDPISGHTALYWYRQSLGQGLEFLIYFQGNSAPDKSGLPSDRFSAERTGGSVSTLTIQRTQQEDSAVYLCASSSPKSASYEQYFGPGTRLTVT.

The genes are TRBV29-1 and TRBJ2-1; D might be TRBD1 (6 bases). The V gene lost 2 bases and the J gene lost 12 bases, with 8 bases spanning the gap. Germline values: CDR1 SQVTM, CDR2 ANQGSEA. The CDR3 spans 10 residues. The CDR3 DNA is TGCAGCGTTGAACGAGGGGGGCAGTTCTTC. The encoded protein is CSVERGGQFF.

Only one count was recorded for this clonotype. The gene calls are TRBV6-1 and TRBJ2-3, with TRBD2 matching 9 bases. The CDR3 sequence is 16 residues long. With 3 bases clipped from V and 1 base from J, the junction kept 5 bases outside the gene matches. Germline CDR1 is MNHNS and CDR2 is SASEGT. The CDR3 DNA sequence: TGTGCCAGCAGTGACGGGGTAGCGGGGGGCACAGATACGCAGTATTTT. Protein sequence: CASSDGVAGGTDTQYF.

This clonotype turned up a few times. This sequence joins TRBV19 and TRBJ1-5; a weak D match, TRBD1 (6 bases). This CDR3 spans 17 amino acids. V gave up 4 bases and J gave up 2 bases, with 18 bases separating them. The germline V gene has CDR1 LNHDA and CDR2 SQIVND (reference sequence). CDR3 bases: TGTGCCAGTAGTACTCGAGGGGGGATTTCGGGCAATCAGCCCCAGCATTTT. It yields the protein CASSTRGGISGNQPQHF. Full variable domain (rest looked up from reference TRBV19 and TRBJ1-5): DGGITQSPKYLFRKEGQNVTLSCEQNLNHDAMYWYRQDPGQGLRLIYYSQIVNDFQKGDIAEGYSVSREKKESFPLTVTSAQKNPTAFYLCASSTRGGISGNQPQHFGDGTRLSIL.